This TCR beta chain originates from a study of blood T cell repertoires in COVID-19. Study details: Material from acute and convalescent COVID-19 was sourced from the United States, Italy and Spain.

V was cut by 0 bases and J by 8 bases, with 13 bases left in between. The CDR3 covers 14 residues. CDR1 LGHDT and CDR2 YNNKEL come from the germline V gene (reference sequence). Original handling: Reference gene primers were amplified, and this amplification served to estimate nucleated cell counts. TCRdb keeps only in-frame clones here, not all; method: immunoSEQ multiplex PCR. V, J and clone size are taken as reported in that table, and D and trimming were inferred from the DNA itself. The table lists 150,000 or so clones, about 85% of them singletons. Seattle cases were enrolled at active infection and followed longitudinally.

The TCR originated in a man aged 55 to 70 with COVID-19, enrolled during active disease. The sample was peripheral blood. The chain couples TRBV3-1 (or the pseudogene TRBV3-2) to TRBJ1-2; D uncertain. This CDR3 is CASSQDGRREGYTF. In DNA, the CDR3 is TGTGCCAGCAGCCAAGATGGCAGGAGGGAGGGCTACACCTTC.